This TCR beta chain was identified in a study of identical twins. Study-wide results and limits: Memory repertoires lacked the insertion deficit that abundant cord blood beta clonotypes showed.

A universal primer site came from template switching; cDNA carried unique molecular identifiers. From the 5' RACE reads, TCRdb called clonotypes with MiXCR, one entry per CDR3 protein. The data contain approximately 700,000 distinct CDR3 sequences, about 20% of them singletons. This clonotype counts as large (0.1 to 1%). The antigen is unknown. The sample also formed part of further work on T cells expressing NK-cell markers.

This TCR was sampled from a woman younger than 30 in good health. Sequencing used PBMCs.

CDR3 in amino acids: CASRGDDWGDEQFF. The CDR3 coding sequence is TGTGCCAGCAGGGGGGACGATTGGGGGGATGAGCAGTTCTTC. V is TRBV12-3 or TRBV12-4 and J is TRBJ2-1; TRBD2 might be the D (6 bases). The CDR3 is made up of 14 amino acids. The V and J ends lost 6 bases and 8 bases respectively, with 17 bases between them.